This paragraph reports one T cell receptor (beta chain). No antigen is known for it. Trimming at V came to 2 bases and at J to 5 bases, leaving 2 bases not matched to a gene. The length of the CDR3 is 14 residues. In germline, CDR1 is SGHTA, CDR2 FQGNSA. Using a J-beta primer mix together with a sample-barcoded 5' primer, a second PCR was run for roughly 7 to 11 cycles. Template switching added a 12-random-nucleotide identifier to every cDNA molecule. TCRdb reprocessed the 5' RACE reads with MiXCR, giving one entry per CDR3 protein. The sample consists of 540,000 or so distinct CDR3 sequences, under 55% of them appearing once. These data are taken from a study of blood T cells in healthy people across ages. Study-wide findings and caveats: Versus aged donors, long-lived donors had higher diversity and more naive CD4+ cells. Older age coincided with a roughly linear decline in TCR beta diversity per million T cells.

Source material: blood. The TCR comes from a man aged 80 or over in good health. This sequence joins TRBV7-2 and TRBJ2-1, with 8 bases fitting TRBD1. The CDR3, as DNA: TGTGCCAGCAGCTTACGGACAGGGAACAATGAGCAGTTCTTC. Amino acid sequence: CASSLRTGNNEQFF.